Below are 17 T cell receptor beta chains sequenced from a single sample in a study of blood T cell repertoires in COVID-19. TCRdb keeps only in-frame clones here, not all; method: immunoSEQ multiplex PCR. The sample consists of 90,000 to 150,000 clones, about 85% of them appearing once. Sequenced sample: peripheral blood. The receptors were sampled from an elderly man with acute or convalescent COVID-19.

J is TRBJ2-1 and V is TRBV20-1, with a possible D match to TRBD2 (6 bases). The length of the CDR3 is 10 residues. CDR1 DFQATT and CDR2 SNEGSKA come from the germline V gene (reference sequence). This CDR3 reads CSAGLTKQFF. CDR3 DNA sequence: TGCAGCGCGGGGCTGACAAAGCAGTTCTTC.

The CDR3 bases are TGCGCCAGCAGCTTTGGCGGGGCCTCCTACGAGCAGTACTTC. This codes for CASSFGGASYEQYF. The chain joins TRBV5-1 to TRBJ2-7, with D perhaps TRBD2 (6 bases). In germline, CDR1 is SGHRS, CDR2 YFSETQ. Trimming removed 2 bases at V and 0 bases at J, with 9 bases between. The CDR3 spans 14 residues.

This chain links TRBV19 with TRBJ1-1, with no clear D. V shed 7 bases and J shed 1 base, with 10 bases lying between them. This CDR3 region has 13 residues. Looked up from germline, CDR1 is LNHDA and CDR2 is SQIVND (reference sequence). CDR3 sequence reads: CASTLPPNTEAFF. As DNA, the CDR3 is TGTGCCAGTACCCTCCCTCCGAACACTGAAGCTTTCTTT. Drawing the rest from reference TRBV19 and TRBJ1-1, the complete variable domain is DGGITQSPKYLFRKEGQNVTLSCEQNLNHDAMYWYRQDPGQGLRLIYYSQIVNDFQKGDIAEGYSVSREKKESFPLTVTSAQKNPTAFYLCASTLPPNTEAFFGQGTRLTVV.

J is TRBJ1-4 and V is TRBV6-2 or TRBV6-3; 7 bases fit TRBD1. The CDR3 contains 15 residues. V shed 5 bases, J shed 8 bases, and the junction held 11 bases outside the gene matches. The V gene's germline CDR1 is MNHEY and CDR2 SVGEGT. Written as DNA, the CDR3 is TGTGCCAGCAGTGCAAGACAGGGAATCGGAGAAAAACTGTTTTTT. Translated: CASSARQGIGEKLFF.

V and J are TRBV2 and TRBJ1-1, with unresolved D. This CDR3 region has 14 residues. V was pared by 3 bases and J by 0 bases, with 8 bases between. CDR1 and CDR2 from the germline V gene are SNHLY and FYNNEI. CDR3 nucleotide sequence: TGTGCCAGCAGTGACGAACAGTTGAACACTGAAGCTTTCTTT. This translates into CASSDEQLNTEAFF.

This clone appeared once. For the CDR3, the DNA is TGTGCCAGCTCAGGAAGCACAGATACGCAGTATTTT. Its protein is CASSGSTDTQYF. The chain is built from TRBV6-5 and TRBJ2-3; D gene unclear. Germline V lookup: CDR1 MNHEY, CDR2 SVGAGI. The CDR3 sequence is 12 residues long. With 8 bases removed from V and 0 bases from J, the gap between germline ends came to 6 bases.

This chain links TRBV18 with TRBJ1-2; the D gene is possibly TRBD1 (5 bases). Looked up from germline, CDR1 is KGHSH and CDR2 is LQKENI. V was clipped by 4 bases and J by 8 bases, with 14 bases between them. The CDR3 extends over 13 amino acids. CDR3 region: CASSRFSQGGYTF. As DNA, the CDR3 is TGTGCCAGCTCACGATTTTCCCAGGGCGGCTACACCTTC.

This clone was observed at least ten times. The chain has TRBV9 and TRBJ2-3, with 7 bases lining up with TRBD1. Germline assignment: CDR1 SGDLS and CDR2 YYNGEE. The CDR3 loop spans 14 amino acids. V was clipped by 3 bases and J by 4 bases; unmatched bases: 5. The CDR3, as DNA: TGTGCCAGCAGCGACAGGGGTGTAGCAGATACGCAGTATTTT. Protein product: CASSDRGVADTQYF. Supplemented by reference TRBV9 and TRBJ2-3, the full variable domain reads DSGVTQTPKHLITATGQRVTLRCSPRSGDLSVYWYQQSLDQGLQFLIQYYNGEERAKGNILERFSAQQFPDLHSELNLSSLELGDSALYFCASSDRGVADTQYFGPGTRLTVL.

In this sample, this clone turned up a few times. The chain combines TRBV20-1 with TRBJ2-7; D is unresolved. The V gene's germline CDR1 is DFQATT and CDR2 SNEGSKA (reference sequence). The CDR3 is 10 amino acids. Trimming left V 2 bases short and J 7 bases short, with 6 bases between. CDR3 protein: CSARNIEQYF. The CDR3 DNA follows: TGCAGTGCTAGAAATATTGAGCAGTACTTC.

This chain connects TRBV18 to TRBJ1-1, with no clear D. Trimming pared 6 bases from V and 4 bases from J, leaving 9 bases between. The CDR3 length is 12 residues. Germline V CDR1 and CDR2: KGHSH, LQKENI. Here the CDR3 reads CASSRPGTEAFF. CDR3 in DNA: TGTGCCAGCTCGAGGCCGGGCACTGAAGCTTTCTTT.

The V and J genes are TRBV5-1 and TRBJ1-4; 8 bases are a match to TRBD1. The CDR3 is 16 amino acids. The germline gives CDR1 SGHRS, CDR2 YFSETQ. V shed 1 base, J shed 3 bases, and the junction held 5 bases outside the gene matches. The CDR3 reads CASSLTGGDANEKLFF. CDR3 nucleotides: TGCGCCAGCAGCTTGACAGGGGGAGATGCTAATGAAAAACTGTTTTTT.

The chain joins TRBV6-1 to TRBJ1-3; D is unclear. The germline V and J ends were trimmed by 2 bases and 0 bases, with 14 bases remaining between them. There are 17 residues in the CDR3. The germline CDR1 and CDR2 sequences are MNHNS and SASEGT. The chain's CDR3 is CASSEFATGSSGNTIYF. For the CDR3, the DNA is TGTGCCAGCAGTGAATTTGCGACGGGGAGCTCTGGAAACACCATATATTTT.

The V gene is TRBV28, the J gene TRBJ1-2; 8 nucleotides align to TRBD1. CDR3 length equals 17 residues. The ends lost 7 bases at V and 0 bases at J; junction bases unmatched: 13. In germline, CDR1 is MDHEN, CDR2 SYDVKM. The CDR3 protein is CASTPPVDRGSNYGYTF. Here the CDR3 DNA reads TGTGCCAGCACCCCCCCAGTTGACAGGGGTTCTAACTATGGCTACACCTTC.

The chain is built from TRBV18 and TRBJ2-5; maybe TRBD2 (5 bases). From germline, CDR1 is KGHSH and CDR2 LQKENI. The V end lost 3 bases, the J end lost 3 bases, and 14 bases lay between the germline ends. The CDR3 loop spans 15 amino acids. DNA of the CDR3: TGTGCCAGCTCACCGCCAGCGGTCAGTAAAGAGACCCAGTACTTC. Its translation is CASSPPAVSKETQYF.

This chain uses TRBV6-6 with TRBJ1-1; 9 bases align to TRBD1. The trim removed 2 bases at V and 7 bases at J, leaving 2 bases unmatched. This CDR3 comprises 13 residues. Germline CDR1 MNHNY, CDR2 SVGAGI (reference sequence). The CDR3 protein is CASSYRGQGEAFF. CDR3 sequence (DNA): TGTGCCAGCAGTTACCGGGGACAGGGTGAAGCTTTCTTT.

This chain connects TRBV3-1 (or the pseudogene TRBV3-2) to TRBJ1-2; no clear D gene. Trimming removed 8 bases from V and 0 bases from J, with 16 bases in between. The CDR3 sequence is 15 residues long. The germline V gene has CDR1 LGHDT and CDR2 YNNKEL (reference sequence). CDR3 sequence: CASSGGSAANYGYTF. For the CDR3, the DNA is TGTGCCAGCTCGGGTGGCAGTGCAGCTAACTATGGCTACACCTTC.

CDR3 amino acids: CASSWALGGAYGYTF. CDR3 coding DNA: TGTGCCAGCAGTTGGGCCCTCGGGGGAGCGTATGGCTACACCTTC. V usage is TRBV28 and J usage is TRBJ1-2, with D perhaps matching TRBD1 (5 bases). CDR3 size: 15 residues. Germline V gene sequence: CDR1 MDHEN, CDR2 SYDVKM. V shed 4 bases and J shed 5 bases, with 17 bases lying between them.